Listed below are T cell receptor beta chains from one sample, sequenced in a study of T cell changes during pregnancy in multiple sclerosis. Measured with immunoSEQ multiplex PCR; TCRdb has only the in-frame clones, and not every one. This table holds 100,000 to 140,000 clones, just under 95% found once. Sequenced material: peripheral blood, taken in the third trimester of pregnancy. These receptors were taken from a female donor in good health, enrolled as a control in a pregnancy study. The CDR3 runs from the conserved cysteine through the conserved F or W. Each record gives: J gene, clone size, D gene, V gene, CDR3 DNA, CDR3 protein. D genes are given only for firm matches. Where a row states a size, it is once, few, many or the class of an expanded clone; other rows omit it.

TRBJ2-5,-,TRBD2,TRBV5-4,TGTGCCAGCAGCCGGGAGGGGCGGCAAGAGACCCAGTACTTC,CASSREGRQETQYF
TRBJ2-7,-,TRBD1,TRBV4-3,TGCGCCAGCAGCCAAGGAGTCGGGACAGGGTACGAGCAGTACTTC,CASSQGVGTGYEQYF
TRBJ1-2,-,TRBD1,TRBV27,TGTGCCAGCGCGCCAGGGGGACAGGGCGTTGGCTACACCTTC,CASAPGGQGVGYTF
TRBJ2-4,-,TRBD1,TRBV6-1,TGTGCCAGCAGTGAAGCTTGGGACAGCATAGCCAAAAACATTCAGTACTTC,CASSEAWDSIAKNIQYF
TRBJ2-1,-,TRBD1,TRBV13,TGTGCCAGCAGCTTATACAGGACAGGGGGTGAGCAGTTCTTC,CASSLYRTGGEQFF
TRBJ2-1,-,TRBD1,TRBV5-6,TGTGCCAGCAGCTTGGTGGACAGGGTGAGGGTAAATGAGCAGTTCTTC,CASSLVDRVRVNEQFF
TRBJ2-1,-,TRBD2,TRBV6-6,TGTGCCAGCAGTTACCGCGGACTAGTCGGAATCTTC,CASSYRGLVGIF
TRBJ2-3,-,TRBD2,TRBV11-3,TGTGCCAGCAGCTTAGGCGGGGGGGCCACAGATACGCAGTATTTT,CASSLGGGATDTQYF
TRBJ1-1,-,-,TRBV19,TGTGCCAGTAGTATACTTCAGGGCGGGGGCACTGAAGCTTTCTTT,CASSILQGGGTEAFF
TRBJ2-1,once,-,TRBV25-1,TGTGCCAGCAATAGAGGGGGAACCTACAATGAGCAGTTCTTC,CASNRGGTYNEQFF
TRBJ1-1,few,-,TRBV29-1,TGCAGCACAGCAAGCCGTAACACTGAAGCTTTCTTT,CSTASRNTEAFF
TRBJ2-2,-,-,TRBV11-3,TGTGCCAGCAGCTTTATAGCGAACACCGGGGAGCTGTTTTTT,CASSFIANTGELFF
TRBJ2-1,once,-,TRBV29-1,TGCAGCGTTGCTACGAACTCCGTCGGGGGTGAGCAGTTCTTC,CSVATNSVGGEQFF
TRBJ2-1,-,TRBD2,TRBV19,TGTGCCAGTAGTACAACTAGCGGGGCGAATGAGCAGTTCTTC,CASSTTSGANEQFF
TRBJ2-3,-,-,TRBV6-5,TGTGCCAGCTTAGACAGCCTCACAGATACGCAGTATTTT,CASLDSLTDTQYF
TRBJ1-1,-,-,TRBV19,TGTGCCAGTAGTACGAAAAGGGGAAACACTGAAGCTTTCTTT,CASSTKRGNTEAFF
TRBJ1-2,-,-,TRBV6-4,TGTGCCAGCAGCCGCGACTTGGGCGGGGGCTACACCTTC,CASSRDLGGGYTF
TRBJ2-3,-,-,TRBV9,TGTGCCAGCAGCGTTGGAGCGGGTGCAGATACGCAGTATTTT,CASSVGAGADTQYF
TRBJ1-4,-,-,TRBV9,TGTGCCAGCAGCGTTTTGGACATTCCAAATGAAAAACTGTTTTTT,CASSVLDIPNEKLFF
TRBJ1-1,-,-,TRBV7-9,TGTGCCAGCAGCCCCACCCACCCAGGCACTGAAGCTTTCTTT,CASSPTHPGTEAFF
TRBJ2-5,-,TRBD1,TRBV11-2,TGTGCCAGCAGCTTATGGGACAGGGGGCAAGAGACCCAGTACTTC,CASSLWDRGQETQYF
TRBJ1-2,-,TRBD1,TRBV30,TGTGCCTGGAGTGTGGGACAGGGCCACTATGGCTACACCTTC,CAWSVGQGHYGYTF
TRBJ1-2,-,TRBD1,TRBV15,TGTGCCACCAGCAGCGCAAGGGACAGCTTGGGCTACACCTTC,CATSSARDSLGYTF
TRBJ1-2,-,TRBD1,TRBV15,TGTGCCACCAGCCGGGACAGGGGTACTTACTATGGCTACACCTTC,CATSRDRGTYYGYTF
TRBJ2-7,-,-,TRBV27,TGTGCCAGCAGTTTAAATGTAGATTACGAGCAGTACTTC,CASSLNVDYEQYF
TRBJ1-1,-,TRBD1,TRBV6-6,TGTGCCAGCAGTTATGGGACAGGGAAAACTGAAGCTTTCTTT,CASSYGTGKTEAFF
TRBJ1-5,once,-,TRBV25-1,TGTGCCAGCAGTCAACAGGGATTCAATCAGCCCCAGCATTTT,CASSQQGFNQPQHF
TRBJ1-1,-,-,TRBV6-5,TGTGCCAGCAGTTACTCGTCAGGGCAAGGGACTGAAGCTTTCTTT,CASSYSSGQGTEAFF
TRBJ2-1,-,TRBD2,TRBV29-1,TGCAGCGGCGGGACTAGCGGGGGGATTGAGCAGTTCTTC,CSGGTSGGIEQFF
TRBJ1-1,-,-,TRBV19,TGTGCCAGTAGTCATCAGGGTGGCACTGAAGCTTTCTTT,CASSHQGGTEAFF
TRBJ1-1,-,TRBD1,TRBV4-1,TGCGCCAGCAGCCAATCCCCAGGGCAGGGGGCGACTGAAGCTTTCTTT,CASSQSPGQGATEAFF
TRBJ1-2,-,TRBD1,TRBV19,TGTGCCAGTAGTATAGAAACAGGGGGCTCCTATGGCTACACCTTC,CASSIETGGSYGYTF
TRBJ1-6,-,-,TRBV6-6,TGTGCCAGCAGGACGTGGCAGGGAAGTTCACCCCTCCACTTT,CASRTWQGSSPLHF
TRBJ2-7,-,-,TRBV4-1,TGCGCCAGCAGCCAAGGTTGGCAGGGCTCCTACGAGCAGTACTTC,CASSQGWQGSYEQYF
TRBJ1-1,-,TRBD1,TRBV5-1,TGCGCCAGCAGCTTTGCCGGGACAGGGTTTAACACTGAAGCTTTCTTT,CASSFAGTGFNTEAFF
TRBJ1-1,-,TRBD1,TRBV10-3,TGTGCCATCAGTGACCGACAGGGAAACACTGAAGCTTTCTTT,CAISDRQGNTEAFF
TRBJ2-2,-,TRBD1,TRBV7-8,TGTGCCAGCAGCTGGACAGGGGAATTTTCCGGGGAGCTGTTTTTT,CASSWTGEFSGELFF